The 21 T cell receptor beta chains below all came from one sample that was sequenced in a study of cytomegalovirus exposure and HLA in healthy donors (TCRdb year 2017). The library was obtained by the immunoSEQ multiplex PCR assay. The multiplex PCR relied on a mix of 60 forward primers for TCR Vbeta segments and 13 reverse primers for TCR Jbeta segments. TCRdb limited this immuneACCESS table to in-frame rearrangements with V and J called. A share of clones is missing; checked studies link under half to unresolved V genes, and the rest is unexplained. The sample records over 80,000 clones, approximately 73% of which are singletons. Jointly, the top ten make up roughly 4% of the sample. The specimen was PBMCs. These receptors all stem from a man aged 40-50 years in good health and CMV-seronegative.

V gene TRBV28 combines with J gene TRBJ1-2; 8 nucleotides align to TRBD1. Trimming took 7 bases from V and 7 from J; bases not matched to a gene: 8. The CDR3 runs to 13 residues. CDR1 is MDHEN, CDR2 SYDVKM, per germline. This chain's CDR3 is CASKYETGVGYTF. The CDR3, as DNA: TGTGCCAGCAAGTATGAGACAGGGGTTGGCTACACCTTC.

The V call is TRBV4-1, the J call TRBJ2-7, with 9 bases that match TRBD1. V was clipped by 0 bases and J by 6 bases; unmatched bases: 12. The CDR3 covers 17 residues. Germline CDR1 is MGHRA and CDR2 is YSYEKL. The chain's CDR3 is CASSQDRVGDRAGEQYF. CDR3 nucleotides: TGCGCCAGCAGCCAAGATAGAGTAGGGGACAGGGCAGGCGAGCAGTACTTC.

The rearrangement joins TRBV29-1 to TRBJ2-5, with TRBD1 matching 7 bases. J was trimmed by 4 bases and V by 4 bases; bases with no gene match: 6. CDR1 and CDR2 from the germline V gene are SQVTM and ANQGSEA. CDR3 size: 13 residues. As DNA, the CDR3 is TGCAGCGTTGGGGGGACAGCCAGAGAGACCCAGTACTTC. This encodes CSVGGTARETQYF.

This chain uses TRBV9 with TRBJ2-1, with TRBD1 as a possible D gene (6 bases). CDR1 SGDLS and CDR2 YYNGEE come from the germline V gene. The CDR3 is 16 residues long. V was cut by 0 bases and J by 2 bases, with 12 bases left in between. The CDR3 loop reads CASSVGGRTAYNEQFF. In nucleotides, the CDR3 is TGTGCCAGCAGCGTAGGGGGACGGACAGCCTACAATGAGCAGTTCTTC.

The rearrangement joins TRBV28 to TRBJ1-1; tentative D call: TRBD1 (5 bases). Between the trimmed V and J ends, which lost 5 bases and 5 bases, there was a span of 15 bases. Germline V gene data show CDR1 as MDHEN and CDR2 as SYDVKM. The CDR3 spans 14 residues. The CDR3: CASSGGGGRTEAFF. The CDR3 DNA reads as TGTGCCAGCAGTGGGGGTGGAGGGAGGACTGAAGCTTTCTTT.

The table lists this clone with a few counts. The chain carries TRBV6-5 and TRBJ1-1; no definite D call. Trimming pared 4 bases from V and 1 base from J, leaving 7 bases between. The CDR3 has 13 residues. Per germline, CDR1 MNHEY and CDR2 SVGAGI. Here the CDR3 reads CASSLERNTEAFF. CDR3 bases: TGTGCCAGCAGTTTGGAGAGGAACACTGAAGCTTTCTTT.

This clone has just one count. The J gene is TRBJ1-2, the V gene TRBV23-1, with D perhaps TRBD1 (5 bases). TRBV23-1 is reported as an ORF; its role is uncertain. The CDR3 is 18 residues long. V was pared by 3 bases and J by 3 bases, with 23 bases between. CDR3 protein: CASSHLRGGEGFDYGYTF. The CDR3 DNA is TGCGCCAGCAGTCACCTCCGGGGAGGCGAGGGGTTTGACTATGGCTACACCTTC.

This rearrangement joins TRBV5-6 to TRBJ2-6, with D possibly being TRBD2 (5 bases). The germline gives CDR1 SGHDT, CDR2 YYEEEE. V gave up 4 bases and J gave up 4 bases, with 15 bases separating them. There are 16 residues in the CDR3. This CDR3 is CASSLTRGSGANVLTF. In nucleotides, the CDR3 is TGTGCCAGCAGCCTGACACGGGGTTCCGGGGCCAACGTCCTGACTTTC.

The chain employs TRBV29-1 and TRBJ1-1; D is unclear. The CDR3 length is 12 residues. V was pared by 7 bases and J by 5 bases, with 14 bases between. Germline lookup yields CDR1 SQVTM and CDR2 ANQGSEA. The CDR3 sequence is CSGTTAGTEAFF. CDR3 nucleotide sequence: TGCAGCGGGACTACCGCGGGGACTGAAGCTTTCTTT.

V usage is TRBV19 and J usage is TRBJ2-4; possibly TRBD1 for D (6 bases). Germline CDR1 reads LNHDA; CDR2 reads SQIVND (reference sequence). Trimming took 3 bases from V and 7 from J, leaving 16 bases between them. The CDR3 totals 15 residues. The CDR3 DNA is TGTGCCAGTAGTATCGAACAGGGTATTATCAACATTCAGTACTTC. It codes for CASSIEQGIINIQYF.

The gene calls are TRBV6-5 and TRBJ1-5; D is possibly TRBD1 (6 bases). In germline, CDR1 is MNHEY, CDR2 SVGAGI. Trimming stripped 6 bases from V and 5 bases from J, with 14 bases between. The CDR3 is 14 residues long. CDR3 coding DNA: TGTGCCAGCAGCTCGGGGGGGGCCCATCAGCCCCAGCATTTT. It codes for CASSSGGAHQPQHF.

The chain recombines TRBV6-5 with TRBJ1-5, with 10 bases that match TRBD1. The V gene's germline CDR1 is MNHEY and CDR2 SVGAGI. The CDR3 is 15 residues long. After removal of 4 bases from V and 7 bases from J, the junction contained 7 bases not matched to a gene. CDR3 amino acids: CASSSAGTGDQPQHF. The DNA of the CDR3 is TGTGCCAGCAGTTCCGCCGGGACAGGGGACCAGCCCCAGCATTTT.

The chain is built from TRBV6-1 and TRBJ2-1, with a weak D call TRBD1 (6 bases). V was cut by 2 bases and J by 14 bases, with 13 bases left in between. From germline, CDR1 is MNHNS and CDR2 SASEGT. The CDR3 is made up of 12 amino acids. CDR3 protein: CASSEIRSGEFF. CDR3 in DNA: TGTGCCAGCAGTGAAATCCGGTCAGGGGAGTTCTTC.

The chain links TRBV4-2 to TRBJ2-7; 8 nucleotides line up with TRBD1. V was clipped by 2 bases and J by 3 bases; unmatched bases: 30. CDR3 length equals 23 residues. The germline CDR1 and CDR2 sequences are LGHNA and YNFKEQ. In DNA, the CDR3 is TGTGCCAGCAGCCAACTCGACAGGGGTCCGGCCGAGCGACCCAAGCGGGTTGACTACGAGCAGTACTTC. As protein: CASSQLDRGPAERPKRVDYEQYF.

The genes are TRBV5-8 and TRBJ2-5, with a tentative D call TRBD2 (5 bases). CDR3 length: 15 amino acids. V lost 8 bases and J lost 2, with 19 bases in between. The germline V gene encodes CDR1 SGHTS and CDR2 YDEGEE. The CDR3 DNA reads as TGTGCCAGTTCCGGGATCCAGAGCCGGCAAGAGACCCAGTACTTC. Residues: CASSGIQSRQETQYF.

V gene TRBV5-1 combines with J gene TRBJ1-4; the match to TRBD1 covers 9 bases. Germline CDR1 and CDR2: SGHRS and YFSETQ. V dropped 3 bases and J dropped 6; count of bases not matched to a gene: 15. The CDR3 spans 18 residues. The CDR3 region is CASSSPGQGWKWDEKLFF. CDR3 in DNA: TGCGCCAGCAGCTCTCCGGGACAGGGTTGGAAGTGGGATGAAAAACTGTTTTTT. Full variable domain (remainder filled in from reference TRBV5-1 and TRBJ1-4): KAGVTQTPRYLIKTRGQQVTLSCSPISGHRSVSWYQQTPGQGLQFLFEYFSETQRNKGNFPGRFSGRQFSNSRSEMNVSTLELGDSALYLCASSSPGQGWKWDEKLFFGSGTQLSVL.

To note about this clone: Compared with germline, one end of the junction differs, possibly owing to a read error. This rearrangement joins TRBV30 to TRBJ2-5, with 8 bases aligning to TRBD2. The CDR3 length is 17 residues. CDR1 and CDR2 from the germline V gene are GTSNPN and SVGIG (reference sequence). CDR3 loop: CAWRDLEGGGSQEAQYF. The DNA of the CDR3 is TGTGCCTGGAGGGATCTTGAGGGCGGGGGGTCACAAGAGGCCCAGTACTTC.

This chain links TRBV6-5 with TRBJ1-2; D is unresolved. Germline CDR1 and CDR2: MNHEY and SVGAGI. This CDR3 has 14 amino acids. Trimming removed 0 bases at V and 8 bases at J, with 13 bases between. The CDR3: CASSYSGGQWGYTF. CDR3 bases: TGTGCCAGCAGTTACTCGGGAGGGCAGTGGGGCTACACCTTC.

This clone has just a few counts. The chain has TRBV13 and TRBJ1-4; 8 nucleotides line up with TRBD1. The CDR3 sequence is 16 residues long. Germline trimming cut 0 bases from V and 8 bases from J; bases unmatched to any gene: 8. Germline CDR1 PRHDT, CDR2 FYEKMQ (reference sequence). CDR3 DNA: TGTGCCAGCAGCTTAGGAGCGGGACAGGTCAGAGAAAAACTGTTTTTT. Translating gives CASSLGAGQVREKLFF. Together with reference TRBV13 and TRBJ1-4, the CDR3 gives the full variable domain: AAGVIQSPRHLIKEKRETATLKCYPIPRHDTVYWYQQGPGQDPQFLISFYEKMQSDKGSIPDRFSAQQFSDYHSELNMSSLELGDSALYFCASSLGAGQVREKLFFGSGTQLSVL.

This chain connects TRBV4-3 to TRBJ2-4, with 12 bases identical to TRBD2. The germline CDR1 and CDR2 sequences are LGHNA and YSLEER. CDR3 length equals 15 residues. Trimming at V came to 4 bases and at J to 8 bases, leaving 6 bases not matched to a gene. This CDR3 is CASSPSSGGAHIQYF. CDR3 bases: TGCGCCAGCAGCCCCTCTAGCGGGGGGGCGCACATTCAGTACTTC.

DNA of the CDR3: TGTGCCAGCAGTTACCAGTACAGCTCTAATGAAAAACTGTTTTTT. It translates to CASSYQYSSNEKLFF. The chain is built from TRBV6-6 and TRBJ1-4; D is unclear. Deletions cut 2 bases from V and 3 bases from J, with 10 bases between. CDR3 size: 15 residues. Per the germline V gene, CDR1 is MNHNY and CDR2 is SVGAGI (reference sequence).